Below are 15 T cell receptor beta chains sequenced from a single sample in a study of T cell responses to AZD1222 COVID-19 vaccine (dated by TCRdb to about 2021). Read against the paper, the sample's time point label means: about 28 days (+/-7) after the second vaccine dose. The method behind the library was the immunoSEQ multiplex PCR assay. This immuneACCESS table, as held by TCRdb, lists in-frame sequences with V and J called but not all clones. Of the missing ones, under half trace to an unresolved V gene in checked studies; the others have no known cause. The sample table holds roughly 170,000 clones, of which 90% to 95% were seen once. 1.6% of the sample is taken by the ten largest. The sample consisted of peripheral blood, taken 28 days after the second AZD1222 dose. The receptors here all came from an adult who received the AZD1222 COVID-19 vaccine.

DNA of the CDR3: TGTGCCAGCAGATGGACCTTGGGCACTGAAGCTTTCTTT. It specifies CASRWTLGTEAFF. The chain couples TRBV28 to TRBJ1-1; D uncertain. Germline CDR1 is MDHEN and CDR2 is SYDVKM. The CDR3 loop spans 13 amino acids. V was pared by 6 bases and J by 4 bases, with 12 bases between.

This chain connects TRBV24-1 to TRBJ2-1, with a weak D call TRBD1 (7 bases). CDR1 and CDR2 from the germline V gene are KGHDR and SFDVKD. The CDR3 consists of 15 residues. Trimming took 6 bases from V and 5 from J, leaving 16 bases between them. This CDR3 is CATSIGGTAHNEQFF. CDR3 in DNA: TGTGCCACCAGTATCGGCGGGACAGCTCACAATGAGCAGTTCTTC.

The rearrangement links TRBV5-1 to TRBJ2-7; 7 bases map to TRBD1. Germline V gene sequence: CDR1 SGHRS, CDR2 YFSETQ. The CDR3 length is 14 residues. J was trimmed by 3 bases and V by 4 bases; bases with no gene match: 7. CDR3 protein: CASSLRDRIYEQYF. The CDR3, as DNA: TGCGCCAGCAGCCTCCGGGACAGAATCTACGAGCAGTACTTC.

The chain links TRBV6-4 to TRBJ2-1, with 9 bases fitting TRBD2. Germline V gene sequence: CDR1 MRHNA, CDR2 SNTAGT. V lost 0 bases to trimming and J lost 7 bases; unmatched junction nucleotides: 7. There are 16 residues in the CDR3. The CDR3 loop is CASSDSRTSGPNEQFF. The CDR3 region has the DNA TGTGCCAGCAGTGACTCCCGCACTAGCGGGCCTAATGAGCAGTTCTTC.

The chain joins TRBV4-1 to TRBJ2-7; no clear D gene. The length of the CDR3 is 13 residues. V was trimmed by 1 base and J by 3 bases, leaving 7 bases between them. CDR1 and CDR2 (germline): MGHRA, YSYEKL. CDR3 loop: CASSQGSGYEQYF. For the CDR3, the DNA is TGCGCCAGCAGCCAAGGGTCGGGCTACGAGCAGTACTTC.

As DNA, the CDR3 is TGTGCCAGCAGCCCCGGGGGGATGAACACTGAAGCTTTCTTT. Protein sequence: CASSPGGMNTEAFF. The rearrangement joins TRBV6-2 or TRBV6-3 to TRBJ1-1, with D possibly TRBD1 on 5 matching bases. The CDR3 has 14 amino acids. From germline, CDR1 is MNHEY and CDR2 SVGEGT. V shed 6 bases and J shed 0 bases, with 11 bases lying between them.

This chain connects TRBV3-1 (or the pseudogene TRBV3-2) to TRBJ1-1; 8 nucleotides match TRBD1. V was pared by 2 bases and J by 1 base, with 3 bases of the junction left unmatched. Germline-derived CDR1 and CDR2 are LGHDT and YNNKEL (reference sequence). The CDR3 runs 15 residues. CDR3 protein: CASSQTGTGNTEAFF. The DNA of the CDR3 is TGTGCCAGCAGCCAAACCGGGACAGGGAACACTGAAGCTTTCTTT.

This clone has just one count. This chain connects TRBV4-1 to TRBJ2-1; 15 positions agree with TRBD2. V gave up 2 bases and J gave up 7 bases; unmatched junction bases: 3. Germline CDR1 MGHRA, CDR2 YSYEKL. The CDR3 length is 16 residues. CDR3 sequence (DNA): TGCGCCAGCAGCCAAACAGGGACTAGCGGGAGGAATGAGCAGTTCTTC. Amino acid sequence: CASSQTGTSGRNEQFF.

The chain joins TRBV5-1 to TRBJ2-2; TRBD2 might be the D (6 bases). Per the germline V gene, CDR1 is SGHRS and CDR2 is YFSETQ. This CDR3 region has 15 residues. V lost 4 bases to trimming and J lost 0 bases, with 10 bases between them. The CDR3 DNA follows: TGCGCCAGCAGCATTAGCGGTGCGAACACCGGGGAGCTGTTTTTT. Its protein product is CASSISGANTGELFF.

V is TRBV5-1 and J is TRBJ2-1, with D unresolved. From germline, CDR1 is SGHRS and CDR2 YFSETQ. CDR3 size: 15 residues. Trimming stripped 0 bases from V and 0 bases from J, with 7 bases between. CDR3: CASSLEGLSYNEQFF. DNA of the CDR3: TGCGCCAGCAGCTTGGAGGGCCTCTCCTACAATGAGCAGTTCTTC. The variable domain in full, with the rest retrieved from reference TRBV5-1 and TRBJ2-1, is KAGVTQTPRYLIKTRGQQVTLSCSPISGHRSVSWYQQTPGQGLQFLFEYFSETQRNKGNFPGRFSGRQFSNSRSEMNVSTLELGDSALYLCASSLEGLSYNEQFFGPGTRLTVL.

V gene TRBV9 combines with J gene TRBJ1-4; D is unclear. Germline V gene data show CDR1 as SGDLS and CDR2 as YYNGEE. The V end was cut by 2 bases, the J end by 8 bases, with 13 bases between. The CDR3 sequence is 14 residues long. The CDR3 nucleotides read TGTGCCAGCAGCGTCCAGGAGTCGGAGGAAAAACTGTTTTTT. Translating gives CASSVQESEEKLFF.

The chain combines TRBV29-1 with TRBJ1-3; D gene ambiguous. Germline V gene lookup returns CDR1 SQVTM and CDR2 ANQGSEA. The V end was cut by 3 bases, the J end by 0 bases, with 9 bases between. There are 14 residues in the CDR3. The CDR3 sequence is CSVDGRASGNTIYF. The CDR3 region has the DNA TGCAGCGTTGACGGCCGGGCCTCTGGAAACACCATATATTTT.

The chain uses TRBV5-1 and TRBJ1-1; the D is unclear. V lost 3 bases and J lost 6, with 15 bases in between. The CDR3 loop spans 14 amino acids. Per the germline V gene, CDR1 is SGHRS and CDR2 is YFSETQ. The CDR3 loop is CASSSAGVWAEAFF. Here the CDR3 DNA reads TGCGCCAGCAGCTCAGCCGGGGTTTGGGCTGAAGCTTTCTTT. Based on the CDR3 plus reference TRBV5-1 and TRBJ1-1, the full variable domain is KAGVTQTPRYLIKTRGQQVTLSCSPISGHRSVSWYQQTPGQGLQFLFEYFSETQRNKGNFPGRFSGRQFSNSRSEMNVSTLELGDSALYLCASSSAGVWAEAFFGQGTRLTVV.

The chain has TRBV5-4 and TRBJ2-5, with 10 bases lining up with TRBD2. This CDR3 region has 14 residues. The germline gives CDR1 SGHNT, CDR2 YYREEE (reference sequence). After removal of 7 bases from V and 3 bases from J, the junction contained 6 bases not matched to a gene. CDR3 region: CASSILAGEETQYF. The CDR3, as DNA: TGTGCCAGCTCCATCCTAGCGGGAGAAGAGACCCAGTACTTC. Complete variable domain (other parts from reference TRBV5-4 and TRBJ2-5): ETGVTQSPTHLIKTRGQQVTLRCSSQSGHNTVSWYQQALGQGPQFIFQYYREEENGRGNFPPRFSGLQFPNYSSELNVNALELDDSALYLCASSILAGEETQYFGPGTRLLVL.

The CDR3 protein is CASTPFGGLGTEAFF. The DNA of the CDR3 is TGTGCCAGTACCCCGTTCGGTGGACTTGGCACTGAAGCTTTCTTT. The chain uses TRBV19 and TRBJ1-1; D unresolved. The CDR3 loop spans 15 amino acids. Germline V gives CDR1 LNHDA, CDR2 SQIVND (reference sequence). Trimming cost V 7 bases and J 4 bases, with 19 bases left between them.